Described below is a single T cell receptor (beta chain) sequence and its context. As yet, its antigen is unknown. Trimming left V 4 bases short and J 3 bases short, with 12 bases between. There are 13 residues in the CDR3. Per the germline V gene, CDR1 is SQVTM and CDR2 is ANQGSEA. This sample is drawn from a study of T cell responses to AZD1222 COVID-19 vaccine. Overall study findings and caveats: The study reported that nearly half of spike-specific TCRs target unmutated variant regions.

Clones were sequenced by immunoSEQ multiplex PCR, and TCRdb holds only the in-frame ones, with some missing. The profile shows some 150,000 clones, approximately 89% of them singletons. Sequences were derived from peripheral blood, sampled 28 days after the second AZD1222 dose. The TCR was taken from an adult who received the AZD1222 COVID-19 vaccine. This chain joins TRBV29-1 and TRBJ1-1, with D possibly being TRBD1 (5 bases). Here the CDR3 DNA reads TGCAGCGTTGGTACCGGGGCCTACACTGAAGCTTTCTTT. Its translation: CSVGTGAYTEAFF.